The 27 T cell receptor beta chains below come from one sample, sequenced in a study of T-cell reconstitution after alpha-beta-depleted transplantation in children. A library of TCRbeta sequences, prepared with unique molecular identifiers, was generated. TCRdb re-derived calls from the PCR reads in MiXCR, one entry per CDR3 protein. The sample includes some 600,000 distinct CDR3 sequences, about an eighth of them seen just once. The sequenced sample was PBMCs, mostly from graft donor cells, obtained 360 days after TCRalphabeta/CD19-depleted stem cell transplant. The receptors come from a male patient aged 10 to 17 who had a stem cell transplant for acute myeloid leukemia, so the T cells may come from the graft donor.

The chain is built from TRBV10-3 and TRBJ2-5; D is possibly TRBD2 (5 bases). Germline CDR1 ENHRY, CDR2 SYGVKD. The CDR3 is 13 residues long. Trimming took off 2 bases at V and 3 bases at J, with 7 bases between the two ends. This CDR3 reads CAISEPGEETQYF. Written as DNA, the CDR3 is TGTGCCATCAGTGAGCCCGGGGAAGAGACCCAGTACTTC.

The V gene is TRBV29-1, the J gene TRBJ2-1; no clear D. The CDR3 extends over 13 amino acids. Germline CDR1 SQVTM, CDR2 ANQGSEA. Trimming removed 3 bases from V and 13 bases from J, with 19 bases in between. CDR3 sequence (DNA): TGCAGCGTTGATGTTTTGGTAGGATTTCCACAGTTCTTC. It yields the protein CSVDVLVGFPQFF.

The table lists this clonotype with many counts. The gene calls are TRBV28 and TRBJ2-5; 9 bases are a match to TRBD2. This CDR3 contains 16 residues. V lost 6 bases, J lost 5 bases, and 13 bases stayed unmatched. Germline V gives CDR1 MDHEN, CDR2 SYDVKM. DNA for the CDR3: TGTGCCAGCAGGTGGCTAGCGGGACCCCGGGCGGAGACCCAGTACTTC. Amino acids: CASRWLAGPRAETQYF. Together with reference TRBV28 and TRBJ2-5, the CDR3 gives the full variable domain: DVKVTQSSRYLVKRTGEKVFLECVQDMDHENMFWYRQDPGLGLRLIYFSYDVKMKEKGDIPEGYSVSREKKERFSLILESASTNQTSMYLCASRWLAGPRAETQYFGPGTRLLVL.

This clonotype was seen many times. The CDR3: CSARRLAGANEQYF. CDR3 sequence (DNA): TGCAGTGCAAGAAGACTAGCGGGAGCCAACGAGCAGTACTTC. This chain links TRBV20-1 with TRBJ2-7, with TRBD2 identical over 12 bases. The germline V gene encodes CDR1 DFQATT and CDR2 SNEGSKA (reference sequence). With 6 bases clipped from V and 5 bases from J, the junction kept 8 bases outside the gene matches. The CDR3 contains 14 residues.

This clonotype was seen a few times. V is TRBV20-1 and J is TRBJ2-3; D tentatively reads TRBD1 or TRBD2 (5 bases each). Germline lookup yields CDR1 DFQATT and CDR2 SNEGSKA (reference sequence). This CDR3 is built from 13 residues. With 5 bases removed from V and 2 bases from J, the gap between germline ends came to 11 bases. This CDR3 reads CSAGGPFTDTQYF. CDR3 nucleotide sequence: TGCAGTGCTGGGGGACCATTCACAGATACGCAGTATTTT.

This clonotype appeared many times. V usage is TRBV7-9 and J usage is TRBJ2-3, with TRBD2 identical over 7 bases. CDR3 length equals 14 residues. Germline V gene lookup returns CDR1 SEHNR and CDR2 FQNEAQ (reference sequence). V dropped 8 bases and J dropped 0; count of bases not matched to a gene: 5. CDR3 DNA: TGTGCCAGCTCTCTAGCGGCTAGCACAGATACGCAGTATTTT. Protein product: CASSLAASTDTQYF.

This clonotype has only a few counts. The rearrangement links TRBV9 to TRBJ2-2; 11 positions agree with TRBD2. V shed 4 bases, J shed 4 bases, and the junction held 3 bases outside the gene matches. In germline, CDR1 is SGDLS, CDR2 YYNGEE. The CDR3 loop spans 15 amino acids. As DNA, the CDR3 is TGTGCCAGCAGCCCGACTAGCGGGATCACCGGGGAGCTGTTTTTT. Its protein product is CASSPTSGITGELFF.

The gene calls are TRBV7-9 and TRBJ2-1; D is perhaps TRBD1 (5 bases). Germline-derived CDR1 and CDR2 are SEHNR and FQNEAQ (reference sequence). The CDR3 runs 14 residues. V gave up 4 bases and J gave up 13 bases, with 20 bases separating them. CDR3 sequence reads: CASSSRATTPIQFF. CDR3 DNA: TGTGCCAGCAGCTCCAGGGCTACCACACCCATCCAGTTCTTC.

The chain combines TRBV7-9 with TRBJ2-1; 7 nucleotides agree with TRBD2. With V trimmed by 1 base and J by 9 bases, 12 bases remained unmatched. The CDR3 extends over 16 amino acids. Germline V lookup: CDR1 SEHNR, CDR2 FQNEAQ (reference sequence). CDR3 residues: CASSLGWEGSPTEQFF. As DNA, the CDR3 is TGTGCCAGCAGCTTAGGGTGGGAGGGATCCCCCACTGAGCAGTTCTTC.

This clonotype has more than one count but fewer than ten. The V call is TRBV6-6, the J call TRBJ2-1; D remains unclear. This CDR3 spans 13 amino acids. The germline gives CDR1 MNHNY, CDR2 SVGAGI (reference sequence). Trimming pared 6 bases from V and 8 bases from J, leaving 14 bases between. The CDR3 DNA reads TGTGCCAGCAGCATTACGCCAAAGGATGAGCAGTTCTTC. Amino acid sequence: CASSITPKDEQFF.

This clonotype showed up many times. This sequence joins TRBV5-6 and TRBJ2-3, with unresolved D. The germline V gene encodes CDR1 SGHDT and CDR2 YYEEEE. The CDR3 has 15 residues. Trimming took off 1 base at V and 0 bases at J, with 9 bases between the two ends. CDR3 loop: CASSLTESSTDTQYF. The CDR3 DNA follows: TGTGCCAGCAGCTTGACAGAGTCTAGCACAGATACGCAGTATTTT.

This clonotype was counted a few times. This chain connects TRBV28 to TRBJ2-1; D may be TRBD2 (7 bases). Germline CDR1 MDHEN, CDR2 SYDVKM. V lost 6 bases to trimming and J lost 7 bases, with 16 bases between them. The CDR3 contains 14 residues. CDR3: CASRGGGGKNEQFF. The CDR3 DNA follows: TGTGCCAGCAGGGGAGGGGGGGGTAAGAATGAGCAGTTCTTC.

This clonotype was picked up many times. This chain links TRBV28 with TRBJ2-7; tentatively, D is TRBD1 (5 bases). The V end lost 6 bases, the J end lost 3 bases, and 9 bases lay between the germline ends. Germline CDR1 reads MDHEN; CDR2 reads SYDVKM. The CDR3 extends over 12 amino acids. The DNA of the CDR3 is TGTGCCAGCAGCCAAGGGGACTACGAGCAGTACTTC. This codes for CASSQGDYEQYF.

The rearrangement joins TRBV5-1 to TRBJ2-7, with TRBD2 matching over 14 bases. V lost 3 bases, J lost 1 base, and 12 bases stayed unmatched. Germline V gives CDR1 SGHRS, CDR2 YFSETQ. The CDR3 runs to 19 residues. The CDR3 DNA is TGCGCCAGCAGCTATGTAAGACTAGCGGGAGGGAAGACTTCCTACGAGCAGTACTTC. Protein sequence: CASSYVRLAGGKTSYEQYF. Complete variable domain (other parts from reference TRBV5-1 and TRBJ2-7): KAGVTQTPRYLIKTRGQQVTLSCSPISGHRSVSWYQQTPGQGLQFLFEYFSETQRNKGNFPGRFSGRQFSNSRSEMNVSTLELGDSALYLCASSYVRLAGGKTSYEQYFGPGTRLTVT.

CDR3 nucleotides: TGTGCCTGGAGTTACTCACGGGAGCAGTACTTC. This codes for CAWSYSREQYF. The gene calls are TRBV30 and TRBJ2-7; D gene unclear. Germline CDR1 GTSNPN, CDR2 SVGIG (reference sequence). CDR3 length: 11 amino acids. Trimming pared 2 bases from V and 7 bases from J, leaving 9 bases between. The whole variable domain, remainder taken from reference TRBV30 and TRBJ2-7, is SQTIHQWPATLVQPVGSPLSLECTVEGTSNPNLYWYRQAAGRGLQLLFYSVGIGQISSEVPQNLSASRPQDRQFILSSKKLLLSDSGFYLCAWSYSREQYFGPGTRLTVT.

This clonotype came up many times. The chain couples TRBV7-6 to TRBJ2-1, with unresolved D. The V gene lost 5 bases and the J gene lost 6 bases, with 5 bases spanning the gap. The CDR3 is 11 residues long. CDR1 and CDR2 (germline): SGHVS, FNYEAQ. CDR3 residues: CASSSPNEQFF. The CDR3, as DNA: TGTGCCAGCAGCAGCCCCAATGAGCAGTTCTTC.

In its sample, this clonotype was seen a few times. The rearrangement uses TRBV25-1 and TRBJ2-5; the match to TRBD1 covers 7 bases. The CDR3 is 16 amino acids. Germline V gives CDR1 MGHDK, CDR2 SYGVNS. The V and J ends lost 2 bases and 4 bases, in that order; junction bases with no gene match: 10. The CDR3, as DNA: TGTGCCAGCAGTGAACCCTCTCGACAGGGTGGAGAGACCCAGTACTTC. The encoded protein is CASSEPSRQGGETQYF.

This clonotype was seen only a few times. The chain is built from TRBV29-1 and TRBJ2-5; D gene unclear. Trimming pared 3 bases from V and 5 bases from J, leaving 10 bases between. Germline V gene lookup returns CDR1 SQVTM and CDR2 ANQGSEA. This CDR3 is 12 amino acids long. CDR3 nucleotide sequence: TGCAGCGTTGACACCCCCCGGGAGACCCAGTACTTC. Encoded protein: CSVDTPRETQYF.

The chain joins TRBV29-1 to TRBJ2-4; D remains unclear. With 2 bases removed from V and 0 bases from J, the gap between germline ends came to 5 bases. This CDR3 is 13 amino acids long. Per germline, CDR1 SQVTM and CDR2 ANQGSEA. This CDR3 reads CSVEPRAKNIQYF. The CDR3 nucleotides read TGCAGCGTTGAACCTAGAGCCAAAAACATTCAGTACTTC.

This clonotype was detected ten times or more. A junction end diverges from the germline sequence, so it may reflect a read error. The rearrangement links TRBV6-1 to TRBJ1-5; 7 nucleotides match TRBD1. The CDR3 is 14 amino acids. Per germline, CDR1 MNHNS and CDR2 SASEGT. In DNA, the CDR3 is TGTGCCAGAGGGACAGCGAAGGGCAAGCAGCCCCAGCATTTT. It specifies CARGTAKGKQPQHF.

This clonotype came up many times. The J gene is TRBJ2-3, the V gene TRBV12-3 or TRBV12-4, with 11 bases lining up with TRBD1. CDR3 length: 16 amino acids. The J segment lost 6 bases and the V segment lost 5 bases, leaving 10 bases of the junction unmatched. The CDR3 sequence is CASSTRTGGNWDTQYF. The CDR3 coding sequence is TGTGCCAGCAGTACCAGGACAGGGGGCAATTGGGATACGCAGTATTTT.

A few counts support this clonotype. This chain links TRBV28 with TRBJ2-2; 11 bases are a match to TRBD1. V gave up 3 bases and J gave up 8 bases; unmatched junction bases: 5. There are 15 residues in the CDR3. CDR1 and CDR2 (germline): MDHEN, SYDVKM. Here the CDR3 reads CASSLAGTGGGELFF. Here the CDR3 DNA reads TGTGCCAGCAGTTTGGCCGGGACAGGGGGAGGGGAGCTGTTTTTT.

The sample holds a few counts of this clonotype. The rearrangement links TRBV6-2 or TRBV6-3 to TRBJ2-7; 9 nucleotides line up with TRBD2. CDR3 length: 15 amino acids. From germline, CDR1 is MNHEY and CDR2 SVGEGT. The V segment lost 7 bases and the J segment 10 bases; nucleotides outside the gene matches: 17. In DNA, the CDR3 is TGTGCCAGCACCCACGGGGTAGCGGGAGTGAATAAACAGTACTTC. It is translated as CASTHGVAGVNKQYF.

A few counts support this clonotype. This sequence joins TRBV6-2 or TRBV6-3 and TRBJ2-2, with D tentatively TRBD1 (6 bases). V was trimmed by 2 bases and J by 2 bases, leaving 15 bases between them. CDR1 MNHEY and CDR2 SVGEGT come from the germline V gene. The CDR3 extends over 17 amino acids. CDR3 sequence: CASSYPTGRINTGELFF. Here the CDR3 DNA reads TGTGCCAGCAGTTACCCGACAGGACGAATAAACACCGGGGAGCTGTTTTTT.

The CDR3 spells CSASKRGRETQYF. As DNA, the CDR3 is TGCAGTGCTAGTAAGCGCGGGAGAGAGACCCAGTACTTC. The rearrangement links TRBV20-1 to TRBJ2-5; TRBD2 agrees at 7 bases. The CDR3 is 13 residues long. The germline CDR1 and CDR2 sequences are DFQATT and SNEGSKA (reference sequence). The junction had 5 bases not matched to a gene; V was cut back by 3 bases and J by 4 bases.

This chain connects TRBV29-1 to TRBJ2-5; D ambiguous. This CDR3 is built from 12 residues. The germline V and J ends were trimmed by 8 bases and 7 bases, with 17 bases remaining between them. The germline CDR1 and CDR2 sequences are SQVTM and ANQGSEA. For the CDR3, the DNA is TGCAGCTCTCGGACCCTCCCCGGGACCCAGTACTTC. Its translation: CSSRTLPGTQYF.

V and J are TRBV11-2 and TRBJ2-5; D unclear. Germline CDR1 is SGHAT and CDR2 is FQNNGV. Between the trimmed V and J ends, which lost 0 bases and 5 bases, there was a span of 19 bases. This CDR3 contains 17 residues. DNA for the CDR3: TGTGCCAGCAGCTTAGACCTAGGGTTCGTAAAGAGGGAGACCCAGTACTTC. This codes for CASSLDLGFVKRETQYF.